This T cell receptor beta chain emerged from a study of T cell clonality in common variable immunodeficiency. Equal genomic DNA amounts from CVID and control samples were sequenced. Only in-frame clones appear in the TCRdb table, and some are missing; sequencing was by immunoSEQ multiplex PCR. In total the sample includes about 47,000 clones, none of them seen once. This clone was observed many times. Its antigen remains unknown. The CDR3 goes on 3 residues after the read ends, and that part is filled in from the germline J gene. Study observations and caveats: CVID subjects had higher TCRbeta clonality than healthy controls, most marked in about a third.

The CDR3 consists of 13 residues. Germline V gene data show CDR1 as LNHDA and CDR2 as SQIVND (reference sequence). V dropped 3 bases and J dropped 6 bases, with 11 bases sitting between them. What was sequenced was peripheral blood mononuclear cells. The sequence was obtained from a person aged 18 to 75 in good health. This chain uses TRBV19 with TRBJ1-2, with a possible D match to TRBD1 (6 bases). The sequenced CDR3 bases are TGTGCCAGTAGTATTGGGGGCTCTGATGGC. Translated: CASSIGGSDG. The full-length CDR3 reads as CASSIGGSDGYTF.